Each of the 3 T cell receptor beta chains below was sequenced from the same sample in a study of human thymus T cells. Corrective heart surgery yielded the resections from which the thymus tissue came. Clones were read by immunoSEQ multiplex PCR, and TCRdb kept only the in-frame ones, dropping some. The repertoire holds some 130,000 clones, about 93% seen once, with roughly 0.024% in the top ten. Sequenced input: thymus tissue. The receptor set was obtained from a boy younger than two with a congenital heart defect but otherwise immunologically healthy.

The chain recombines TRBV6-5 with TRBJ1-1, with 10 bases matching TRBD1. This CDR3 has 15 residues. Germline loops: CDR1 MNHEY, CDR2 SVGAGI. V shed 5 bases, J shed 5 bases, and the junction held 8 bases outside the gene matches. The CDR3 sequence is CASSRRQGAETEAFF. CDR3 DNA: TGTGCCAGCAGTCGTCGACAGGGGGCGGAAACTGAAGCTTTCTTT.

This sequence joins TRBV11-3 and TRBJ2-1; either TRBD1 or TRBD2 may supply D (6 bases each). CDR1 and CDR2 from the germline V gene are SGHNT and YENEEA. With 5 bases removed from V and 3 bases from J, the gap between germline ends came to 11 bases. This CDR3 has 14 amino acids. CDR3 sequence reads: CASSIQGGYNEQFF. The CDR3 DNA is TGTGCCAGCAGCATACAGGGAGGCTACAATGAGCAGTTCTTC.

V and J are TRBV4-1 and TRBJ1-5, with 7 bases identical to TRBD1. CDR1 and CDR2 from the germline V gene are MGHRA and YSYEKL. The ends lost 5 bases at V and 0 bases at J; junction bases unmatched: 7. This CDR3 has 16 residues. In DNA, the CDR3 is TGCGCCAGCAGCTCACGACAGGGAGTTAGCAATCAGCCCCAGCATTTT. Translation gives CASSSRQGVSNQPQHF.